This T cell receptor (beta chain) was recorded in a study of tumor and adjacent non-tumor tissue in lung cancer. The wider study: Each sample yielded 4 million to 4.5 million productive TCRbeta reads on average. Findings and limits, study-wide: In normal lung, the top 100 clones were significantly more dominant than in tumor. Shorter survival was associated with higher TCR diversity in tumors. Compared with tumor, normal lung showed significantly lower TCR diversity.

The library came from three nested PCR rounds adapted from ARM-PCR protocols. TCRdb re-analysed the multiplex PCR reads in MiXCR, keeping a single row per CDR3 protein. Among about 90,000 distinct CDR3 sequences, more than 65% were seen once, and the ten largest hold around a fifth. RNA was extracted from bulk tissue without any cell sorting. This non-tumor lung sample came from over 3 cm beyond the tumor edge. As for this clonotype: No antigen is known for it. Given a much more abundant clone one base away, this may be a read error. This is likely a read error, given that the CDR3 carries no conserved phenylalanine or tryptophan at its end.

Sequencing was carried out using distant non-tumor lung tissue. This TCR came from a woman between 45 and 60 years old with non-small cell lung cancer.

CDR3 protein: CASSFLNAYEQYS. In DNA form, the CDR3 reads TGTGCCAGCAGTTTCCTGAATGCCTACGAGCAGTACTCC. The chain couples TRBV28 to TRBJ2-7; D unclear. Germline values: CDR1 MDHEN, CDR2 SYDVKM. V was shortened by 3 bases and J by 2 bases, with 8 bases between the two germline ends. This CDR3 is 13 amino acids long.